This entry describes one T cell receptor (beta chain). At least ten counts were recorded for this clonotype. Its antigen is not yet known. No base quality values were provided; no much bigger clone lies one nucleotide off. The library relied on 5' RACE. Reads for this sample came from an Illumina HiSeq 2500. A second PCR of about 7 to 12 cycles was run with a J-beta primer mix and a sample-barcoded 5' primer. A unique molecular identifier was introduced onto each TCR beta cDNA molecule by a template-switch 5' adaptor carrying 12 random nucleotides. Each sample yielded at least 2.5 million CDR3-containing paired-end reads. The Mint cDNA synthesis kit, primed by a TRBC-specific oligonucleotide, was used to synthesize first-strand cDNA from all RNA. After uracil-DNA glycosylase treatment, a first 18-cycle PCR used universal primers M1SS and BC2_uni_R on all cDNA. Processing in the source paper ran as follows. Each sample was normalized by randomly selecting 1 million high-quality reads, each carrying a distinct molecular identifier. Instead of being binned into consensus sequences, reads that shared molecular identifiers were thrown out. MiTCR, run with a Q25 quality threshold and the strictest error-elimination algorithm, handled CDR3 identification, clonotype clustering and error correction. A nonparametric unseen species model using Euler transformation provided a lower-bound estimate of total TCR beta diversity. TCRdb itself trimmed the public reads at Q25 with fastp, ran MiXCR and retained productive beta chains. Rows matching on CDR3 protein sequence are summarized as one entry with the most common DNA and genes. TCRdb, not the authors, supplied the V and J calls. In this sample the table shows 800,000 to 950,000 distinct CDR3 sequences, approximately 49% of which occur a single time. Jointly, the top ten make up around 15% of the sample.

These data come from a study of blood T cells in healthy people across ages (dated by TCRdb to the mid-2010s). General notes on the study: In model experiments, template switching captured roughly one uniquely barcoded TCR beta cDNA molecule for every two T cells. The donors were divided into four age groups: young (average around 16 years), middle-aged (about 41), aged (about 61) and long-lived (around 80). The study measured age-related changes in TCR beta repertoire diversity using deep sequencing normalized with unique cDNA molecular identifiers. The study analyzed two additional independent replicas of 1 million unique cDNA reads from the same blood draw for two donors, one aged 18 to 29 and one aged 80 or older. Donors of different ages were randomly distributed across sequencing lanes to avoid experimental bias. The full study reports these points: Observed TCR beta diversity correlated strongly with the percentage of naive T cells measured by flow cytometry. Observed TCR beta diversity per million T cells fell roughly linearly with age, and a significant reduction was already apparent by age about 43. Bulk unsorted PBMC profiling prevented conclusive comparison of naive and antigen-experienced compartments. Donor CMV infection status was unknown, potentially confounding age-related changes in expanded clonotypes. The long-lived group showed more naive CD4+ T cells, fewer expanded clones and increased TCR diversity than the aged group, suggesting age selection. Total diversity estimates from one million sequenced T cells were considered lower bounds and underestimates.

The germline V gene (reference sequence) provides CDR1 SEHNR and CDR2 FQNEAQ. Trimming costs V 3 bases and J 0 bases, and their ends lie 9 bases apart. Measured from the cysteine to the phenylalanine, the CDR3 is 14 residues long. Only the CDR3 DNA stays, 42 bases, in frame from base 1. Systemically healthy Caucasian individuals from Russia, 35 to 50 in total and aged roughly 6 to 90 years, were included as donors. Each donor gave around 9.5 milliliters of peripheral blood, collected into EDTA-treated Vacutainer tubes. PBMCs were isolated by Ficoll-Paque density-gradient centrifugation, with at least 7 million obtained per sample. Total RNA, at least 6 micrograms per sample, was extracted from PBMCs with Trizol reagent. Naive CD45RAhigh/CD27high T cell percentages were measured by flow cytometry on a PBMC aliquot from every donor.

The TCR originated in a man younger than 45 in good health. Here the chain combines TRBV7-9 and TRBJ2-7; the D element could tentatively be TRBD1 or TRBD2, as 6 bases agree for each. The sample consisted of blood. The bases read TGTGCCAGCAGCTTGGGGGGCATCTCCTACGAGCAGTACTTC. This encodes CASSLGGISYEQYF.